This is a list of T cell receptor beta chains from one sample in a study of blood T cell repertoires in COVID-19. Clones were read by immunoSEQ multiplex PCR, and TCRdb kept only the in-frame ones, dropping some. The table includes 260,000 or so clones, approximately 83% detected once. Material for sequencing was PBMCs or T cells enriched from blood (not recorded which). The receptors originated from a woman in her 40s who had been exposed to COVID-19. The CDR3 runs from the conserved cysteine through the conserved F or W. A D gene is named only where the DNA matches it firmly. Not all rows give a size; the values are once, few, many and, for expanded clones, a class.

TRBJ1-4,TRBV4-3,once,.,CASSQTLGRGSEKLFF,TGCGCCAGCAGCCAAACCCTTGGCAGGGGCAGTGAAAAACTGTTTTTT
TRBJ1-1,TRBV6-5,.,.,CASSSSLLRRDTEAFF,TGTGCCAGCAGTTCCTCCCTACTAAGGCGGGACACTGAAGCTTTCTTT
TRBJ1-2,TRBV7-2,.,.,CASSQHFSTTANYGYTF,TGTGCCAGCAGCCAACATTTCTCAACAACAGCAAACTATGGCTACACCTTC
TRBJ2-7,TRBV11-3,.,.,CASSYGQGSYYEQYF,TGTGCCAGCAGCTACGGTCAGGGGTCCTACTACGAGCAGTACTTC
TRBJ1-1,TRBV18,.,.,CASSPVPGNTEAFF,TGTGCCAGCTCACCAGTCCCGGGGAACACTGAAGCTTTCTTT
TRBJ1-1,TRBV5-4,.,.,CASSRKIAGDTEAFF,TGTGCCAGCAGTCGCAAAATCGCAGGGGACACTGAAGCTTTCTTT
TRBJ2-1,TRBV6-5,.,TRBD1,CASSYSPDRGIYEQFF,TGTGCCAGCAGTTACTCCCCGGACAGGGGGATCTATGAGCAGTTCTTC
TRBJ2-5,TRBV11-2,.,.,CASSSWVVQGTQYF,TGTGCCAGCAGCTCCTGGGTAGTCCAGGGAACCCAGTACTTC
TRBJ2-7,TRBV4-1,.,.,CASSQVAGSSSYEQYF,TGCGCCAGCAGCCAAGTGGCGGGGTCGAGCTCCTACGAGCAGTACTTC
TRBJ1-1,TRBV7-2,.,.,CASSLLPGMNTEAFF,TGTGCCAGCAGCTTACTCCCAGGAATGAACACTGAAGCTTTCTTT
TRBJ2-4,TRBV29-1,.,TRBD2,CSVEDRGLAGWDIQYF,TGCAGCGTTGAAGATCGGGGACTAGCGGGGTGGGACATTCAGTACTTC
TRBJ2-5,TRBV2,.,TRBD2,CASNLAGVQETQYF,TGTGCCAGCAACCTAGCGGGGGTTCAAGAGACCCAGTACTTC
TRBJ1-1,TRBV7-2,once,.,CASSLYGGSTEAFF,TGTGCCAGCAGCTTATACGGAGGGAGCACTGAAGCTTTCTTT
TRBJ2-3,TRBV5-4,.,TRBD2,CASSSSGGVTDTQYF,TGTGCCAGCAGCTCAAGCGGGGGGGTCACAGATACGCAGTATTTT
TRBJ2-6,TRBV7-9,few,.,CASSLEPGSGANVLTF,TGTGCCAGCAGCTTAGAGCCGGGGTCTGGGGCCAACGTCCTGACTTTC
TRBJ2-7,TRBV6-5,.,TRBD2,CASSYSSERGTYEQYF,TGTGCCAGCAGTTACTCGAGTGAGCGGGGGACCTACGAGCAGTACTTC
TRBJ2-1,TRBV4-2,once,TRBD2,CASSQVGLASTSSYNEQFF,TGTGCCAGCAGCCAAGTGGGACTAGCGTCGACTAGCTCCTACAATGAGCAGTTCTTC
TRBJ1-1,TRBV12-3/TRBV12-4,many,.,CASSLLGTTEAFF,TGTGCCAGCAGTCTCCTTGGGACAACTGAAGCTTTCTTT
TRBJ1-2,TRBV19,few,TRBD1,CASSIGQGIRHGYTF,TGTGCCAGTAGTATCGGACAGGGGATCCGTCATGGCTACACCTTC
TRBJ1-5,TRBV7-2,.,TRBD1,CASSSPGTGDGQPQHF,TGTGCCAGCAGCTCCCCCGGGACAGGGGACGGTCAGCCCCAGCATTTT
TRBJ1-1,TRBV11-1,.,.,CASKRGLNTEAFF,TGTGCCAGCAAGCGGGGGCTGAACACTGAAGCTTTCTTT
TRBJ1-5,TRBV28,once,.,CASSPTQGSNQPQHF,TGTGCCAGCAGTCCTACTCAGGGAAGCAATCAGCCCCAGCATTTT
TRBJ2-7,TRBV5-4,.,.,CASSLLGVGYEQYF,TGTGCCAGCAGCTTGTTAGGGGTGGGTTACGAGCAGTACTTC
TRBJ1-6,TRBV6-5,.,.,CASRRTGVNSPLHF,TGTGCCAGCAGGAGAACCGGGGTCAATTCACCCCTCCACTTT
TRBJ1-4,TRBV27,few,.,CASKGHTNEKLFF,TGTGCCAGCAAGGGACACACAAATGAAAAACTGTTTTTT
TRBJ1-5,TRBV3-1/TRBV3-2,.,.,CASSRSGEDQPQHF,TGTGCCAGCAGCCGGTCAGGGGAAGATCAGCCCCAGCATTTT
TRBJ1-1,TRBV4-1,.,TRBD1,CASSWTGEEAAFF,TGCGCCAGCAGCTGGACAGGGGAGGAGGCTGCTTTCTTT
TRBJ2-1,TRBV29-1,once,TRBD1,CSVDGDRDHNEQFF,TGCAGCGTTGATGGGGACAGGGACCACAATGAGCAGTTCTTC
TRBJ1-2,TRBV1,few,.,CTRTGVGANYGYTF,TGCACCAGGACAGGGGTCGGAGCCAACTATGGCTACACCTTC
TRBJ1-1,TRBV4-2,.,TRBD1,CASSQGTGGHTEAFF,TGTGCCAGCAGCCAAGGGACAGGGGGGCACACTGAAGCTTTCTTT
TRBJ2-7,TRBV3-1/TRBV3-2,.,TRBD1,CASSPQGRESRYEQYF,TGTGCCAGCAGCCCACAGGGGCGAGAGAGCCGCTACGAGCAGTACTTC
TRBJ1-4,TRBV4-2,.,.,CASSQDHAGRYATNEKLFF,TGTGCCAGCAGCCAAGATCACGCAGGCAGATATGCAACTAATGAAAAACTGTTTTTT
TRBJ2-3,TRBV5-1,.,.,CASSLVVTDTQYF,TGCGCCAGCAGCTTGGTCGTGACAGATACGCAGTATTTT
TRBJ1-6,TRBV7-9,.,.,CASSLSWGVGNSPLHF,TGTGCCAGCAGCTTAAGTTGGGGCGTAGGTAATTCACCCCTCCACTTT
TRBJ1-1,TRBV5-4,many,.,CASSRGDTEAFF,TGTGCCAGCAGCCGGGGGGACACTGAAGCTTTCTTT
TRBJ1-2,TRBV30,.,.,CAWSETNGGYGYTF,TGTGCCTGGAGTGAGACTAACGGAGGCTATGGCTACACCTTC
TRBJ2-7,TRBV10-3,many,TRBD1,CAVRDSTYEQYF,TGTGCCGTCCGGGACAGTACCTACGAGCAGTACTTC
TRBJ1-3,TRBV6-1,.,.,CASSESPGSGNTIYF,TGTGCCAGCAGTGAAAGTCCAGGCTCTGGAAACACCATATATTTT
TRBJ2-7,TRBV3-1/TRBV3-2,once,.,CASSQDEYSYEQYF,TGTGCCAGCAGCCAAGACGAGTACTCCTACGAGCAGTACTTC
TRBJ1-3,TRBV5-1,.,.,CASSLALDSGNTIYF,TGCGCCAGCAGCTTGGCCTTAGATTCTGGAAACACCATATATTTT
TRBJ1-1,TRBV5-8,.,.,CASSPNQGWDTEAFF,TGTGCCAGCAGCCCCAATCAGGGGTGGGACACTGAAGCTTTCTTT
TRBJ2-7,TRBV4-1,.,TRBD1,CASSQRTGNEQYF,TGCGCCAGCAGCCAACGGACAGGGAACGAGCAGTACTTC
TRBJ1-1,TRBV19,.,.,CASRTLLGGEAFF,TGTGCCAGTAGGACCCTTCTCGGGGGGGAAGCTTTCTTT
TRBJ2-5,TRBV9,.,.,CASSPNRRLETQYF,TGTGCCAGCAGCCCCAACCGGAGGCTAGAGACCCAGTACTTC
TRBJ1-2,TRBV9,.,TRBD1,CASSPGQGDYGYTF,TGTGCCAGCAGCCCCGGACAGGGAGACTATGGCTACACCTTC
TRBJ1-4,TRBV5-5,.,TRBD1,CASSEGQGISATNEKLFF,TGTGCCAGCAGCGAGGGACAGGGAATCTCTGCAACTAATGAAAAACTGTTTTTT
TRBJ1-1,TRBV30,.,.,CARDRDMNTEAFF,TGTGCCCGTGACCGGGACATGAACACTGAAGCTTTCTTT
TRBJ1-2,TRBV7-3,few,TRBD1,CASSPQTGNGYTF,TGTGCCAGCAGCCCCCAGACAGGGAATGGCTACACCTTC
TRBJ1-3,TRBV28,few,TRBD1,CASSYHRGISGNTIYF,TGTGCCAGCAGTTACCACAGGGGAATTAGTGGAAACACCATATATTTT
TRBJ1-2,TRBV18,.,.,CASSPDRNYGYTF,TGTGCCAGCTCACCGGACAGAAACTATGGCTACACCTTC
TRBJ2-1,TRBV12-5,.,.,CASGLGSGSAFSYNEQFF,TGTGCTAGTGGTTTGGGGTCAGGGTCAGCGTTCTCCTACAATGAGCAGTTCTTC
TRBJ2-7,TRBV15,.,TRBD1,CATSRDGTGAIHEQYF,TGTGCCACCAGCAGAGATGGCACAGGGGCCATCCACGAGCAGTACTTC
TRBJ2-1,TRBV7-2,.,.,CASSPQDSNNEQFF,TGTGCCAGCAGCCCTCAAGACAGTAACAATGAGCAGTTCTTC
TRBJ2-7,TRBV19,.,TRBD1,CASSMKGDSSYEQYF,TGTGCCAGTAGTATGAAAGGGGACAGCTCCTACGAGCAGTACTTC
TRBJ1-1,TRBV19,.,TRBD1,CASSNRGRFDPTEAFF,TGTGCCAGTAGTAACAGGGGGCGGTTTGATCCCACTGAAGCTTTCTTT
TRBJ2-2,TRBV5-1,.,TRBD1,CASSRESGGYTGELFF,TGCGCCAGCAGCAGGGAATCAGGGGGCTATACCGGGGAGCTGTTTTTT
TRBJ1-1,TRBV30,once,.,CAWRPASPETTEAFF,TGTGCCTGGAGACCTGCTAGCCCAGAGACCACTGAAGCTTTCTTT